Listed below are T cell receptor beta chains from one sample, sequenced in a study of CD8+CD57+ T cells in acquired aplastic anemia. TCRdb used MiXCR to reprocess the reads, holding one entry per CDR3 protein. Of over 150,000 distinct CDR3 sequences listed, 70% to 80% were seen once; the top ten hold approximately 42%. Sequencing input: sorted CD4+, CD8+, or CD8+CD57+ T cells (not recorded which) from PBMCs. The receptor source for this set is a human donor with aplastic anemia. Both conserved end residues are part of each CDR3. The D gene is left open where the match is weak. Not every row has a clone size; where given, it reads once, few, many or a size class.

>TRBV7-9|.|TRBJ1-5|.
TGTGCCAGCAGCCCCCGCACAGGGAATCAGCCCCAGCGTTTT
CASSPRTGNQPQRF
>TRBV7-2|.|TRBJ2-7|.
TGTGCCAGCAGTTTATCTCTGGGGGCTATGTGGGAGCAGTACTTC
CASSLSLGAMWEQYF
>TRBV24-1|.|TRBJ2-7|.
TGTGCCACCAGTGATGGGTCGGGCGGCGAGCAGTACTTC
CATSDGSGGEQYF
>TRBV2|.|TRBJ2-3|.
TGTGCCAGCAGTGAAAGGGCAGGATTTTATACGCAGTATTTT
CASSERAGFYTQYF
>TRBV20-1|TRBD2|TRBJ2-7|few
TGCAGTGCTAGCGGGACTAGCGGGAGAATCTACGAGCAGTACTTC
CSASGTSGRIYEQYF
>TRBV2|TRBD1|TRBJ1-6|.
TGTGCCAGCAGTGAATGGGACAGGGGGTCCCTCCACTTT
CASSEWDRGSLHF
>TRBV20-1|TRBD1|TRBJ2-5|.
TGCAGTGTGGGGACAGGGCCGAACCAAGAGGCCCAGTACTTC
CSVGTGPNQEAQYF
>TRBV29-1|.|TRBJ1-1|.
TGCAGCGCCTCTGGGACGGATTACACTGAAGCTTTCTTT
CSASGTDYTEAFF
>TRBV24-1|TRBD2|TRBJ2-5|once
TGTGCCACCAGTAATTTAAACAGCGGGACGGAGACCCAGTACTTC
CATSNLNSGTETQYF
>TRBV10-3|.|TRBJ1-5|.
TGTGCCATCAGTGAGTCCCTAAGAGGGGGCAATCAGCCCCAGCATTTT
CAISESLRGGNQPQHF
>TRBV7-3|.|TRBJ2-1|few
TGTGCCAGCAGCTTAACCAATGAGCAGTTCTTC
CASSLTNEQFF
>TRBV7-2|TRBD2|TRBJ2-7|.
TGTGCCAGCAGCGTAGGAACGGGGGGGCCCCACGAGCAGTACTTC
CASSVGTGGPHEQYF
>TRBV6-5|TRBD1|TRBJ2-5|.
TGTGCCAGCGGGGACAGCCAAGAGACCCAGTACTTC
CASGDSQETQYF
>TRBV9|.|TRBJ2-2|.
TGTGCCAGCAGCGCTTACGACACCGGGGAGCTGTTTTTT
CASSAYDTGELFF
>TRBV2|.|TRBJ1-5|.
TGTGCCAGCATTGATAGGGGGACCCAGCATTTT
CASIDRGTQHF
>TRBV15|TRBD2|TRBJ2-3|.
TGTGCCACCAGCAGCGAGACTAGCAGCCCAGATACGCAGTATTTT
CATSSETSSPDTQYF
>TRBV19|TRBD1|TRBJ1-1|.
TGTGCCAGTAGTGAGTCAGGGGGAACTGAAGCTTTCTTT
CASSESGGTEAFF
>TRBV20-1|TRBD1|TRBJ1-1|.
TGCAGTGCACAACAGGGGGACACTGAAGCTTTCTTT
CSAQQGDTEAFF
>TRBV20-1|.|TRBJ2-1|.
TGCAGTGCTAGAAAGCCTAGCGACAATGAGCAGTTCTTC
CSARKPSDNEQFF
>TRBV7-6|.|TRBJ1-1|.
TGTGCCAGCAGCTTAGCGGGAGACAGGATGAACACTGAAGCTTTCTTT
CASSLAGDRMNTEAFF
>TRBV5-1|.|TRBJ2-7|many
TGCGCCAGCAGTCTTACAGGGTCCTACGAGCAGTACTTC
CASSLTGSYEQYF
>TRBV5-4|TRBD1|TRBJ2-1|.
TGTGCCAGCAGCGACGGACAGGGGGCGCGGAATGAGCAGTTCTTC
CASSDGQGARNEQFF
>TRBV20-1|.|TRBJ2-7|.
TGCAGTGCTGAAGTACAGGGCCAGACCTACGAGCAGTACTTC
CSAEVQGQTYEQYF